These T cell receptor beta chains were read from a single sample in a study of T cell repertoires in cytomegalovirus infection. TCRdb redid the calling of the reads with MiXCR, one entry per CDR3 protein. The table lists about 740,000 distinct CDR3 sequences, 35% of them singletons. The sample was PBMCs. The receptors originated from a human donor in good health (CMV status not recorded). Some clones in this sample may be carry-over from other donors' samples. The CDR3 runs from the conserved cysteine through the conserved F or W. The D gene is left open where the match is weak. The size entry is marked missing in some rows and otherwise reads once, few, many or a size class.

d_call: -
j_call: TRBJ1-2
clone_size: few
v_call: TRBV5-1
cdr3_nt: TGCGCCAGCAGCGGATTCGGACAAGTTGGCTACACCTTC
cdr3_aa: CASSGFGQVGYTF

d_call: -
j_call: TRBJ2-3
clone_size: -
v_call: TRBV6-6
cdr3_nt: TGTGCCAGCAGTTACGGGGGGGGCGACAGCACAGATACGCAGTATTTT
cdr3_aa: CASSYGGGDSTDTQYF

d_call: TRBD1
j_call: TRBJ1-2
clone_size: few
v_call: TRBV4-2
cdr3_nt: TGTGCCAGCAGCCAAGAAGGACAGGGGTTCAACTATGGCTACACCTTC
cdr3_aa: CASSQEGQGFNYGYTF

d_call: -
j_call: TRBJ2-3
clone_size: -
v_call: TRBV6-5
cdr3_nt: TGTGCCAGCAGTTATAGGGCGGGGCCTTCAGGGGATACGCAGTATTTT
cdr3_aa: CASSYRAGPSGDTQYF

d_call: -
j_call: TRBJ1-4
clone_size: -
v_call: TRBV7-9
cdr3_nt: TGTGCCAGCAGCCAGACGTGGAGAGAGGCAACTAATGAAAAACTGTTTTTT
cdr3_aa: CASSQTWREATNEKLFF

d_call: TRBD2
j_call: TRBJ2-2
clone_size: -
v_call: TRBV12-3/TRBV12-4
cdr3_nt: TGTGCCAGCAGACGGGGGGGGTCTAGCACCGGGGAGCTGTTTTTT
cdr3_aa: CASRRGGSSTGELFF

d_call: -
j_call: TRBJ2-2
clone_size: -
v_call: TRBV6-6
cdr3_nt: TGTGCAGGGGGGCACACCGGGGAGCTGTTTTTT
cdr3_aa: CAGGHTGELFF

d_call: TRBD1
j_call: TRBJ2-1
clone_size: many
v_call: TRBV7-8
cdr3_nt: TGTGCCAGCAGCAGGACAGGGTTCTCCTACAATGAGCAGTTCTTC
cdr3_aa: CASSRTGFSYNEQFF

d_call: TRBD1
j_call: TRBJ2-5
clone_size: many
v_call: TRBV7-2
cdr3_nt: TGTGCCAGCAGCCCAAGGGGGACAGGGAACCAAGAGACCCAGTACTTC
cdr3_aa: CASSPRGTGNQETQYF

d_call: TRBD1
j_call: TRBJ1-1
clone_size: few
v_call: TRBV20-1
cdr3_nt: TGCAGTGCTGACACAGGGGGACACCTGAACACTGAAGCTTTCTTT
cdr3_aa: CSADTGGHLNTEAFF